Below, one TCR beta chain is given with its context. The clone's antigen remains unknown. Per-base qualities were not stored, and no clone one base away is much larger. All of the isolated RNA was reverse transcribed with the High Capacity cDNA Reverse Transcription Kit, so expressed TCRB transcripts were sequenced. Deep immunoSEQ sequencing was performed on naive, central memory and regulatory T cell samples, with an average of roughly 3.5 million total reads per sample. After sorted cells were lysed in RLT buffer, RNA was extracted with DNase-treated RNeasy Micro or Mini kits, with the choice depending on cell number. To prevent cross-contamination, every cell subset was processed on its own, while patient and healthy donor samples were processed together. The immunoSEQ multiplex PCR was used to amplify TCRB sequences from cDNA, yielding 87-bp fragments that span the CDR3 region. Amplicons were sequenced on the Illumina HiSeq platform. The paper's data handling went like this. Synthetic template baselines were used to correct PCR bias computationally, reads within Hamming distance 2 were collapsed, and singletons that could not be merged were discarded. By aligning reads against IMGT, V, D and J genes, CDR3 length, and insertions or deletions at six rearrangement sites were assigned. Clonotype counts were normalized to sorted cell number within each subset before computing true diversity and Gini coefficients with the tcR R package. Repertoire sharing was quantified using the overlap coefficient calculated on TCRB nucleotide sequences. TCRdb retrieved this table from immuneACCESS and kept in-frame rearrangements only. Not all clones are present; in checked studies, unresolved V genes account for under half, and no reason is known for the remainder. V and J calls and clone size are as listed in that table; D and trimming were resolved from the DNA. In all, the sample holds under 200,000 clones, and 7.5% to 9.5% of those were seen once. The ten most abundant clones make up roughly 2.5% of the sample.

These data are taken from a study of beta chain features in type 1 diabetes (dated by TCRdb to 2017 to 2018). Broadly, across the study: No differences in mean age, gender distribution, total cell number or subset yield were found between patients and healthy donors. Across all samples, around 100 million sorted cells were examined, and cell number per subset correlated strongly with RNA yield. In the study, recently diagnosed type 1 diabetes patients and matched healthy donors were compared on the TCRB repertoires of their sorted circulating CD4+ T cell subsets. Whereas all 30 or so donors provided naive and central memory subsets, regulatory and stem cell-like memory subsets were isolated from just 8 patients and roughly 8 healthy donors. Overall study results and their limits: Because cDNA was sequenced instead of genomic DNA, activated cells with high expression could be over-represented, although the groups did not differ in activation or CD3 levels. At VDJ recombination sites, patients with type 1 diabetes made fewer insertions and deleted more nucleotides, a pattern implying thymic rearrangement abnormalities. Only small numbers of individuals were included in the HLA sub-analyses, which left unresolved whether HLA type had any influence on TCRB rearrangement. A moderate but significant shortening of TCRB CDR3 length was observed in type 1 diabetes patients in all four CD4+ subsets. Shorter templates might be favored by PCR, yet because patient and control samples were amplified and corrected together, any such skew would affect both groups equally. Naive, central memory and regulatory TCRB repertoires appeared to be more similar among patients than among healthy donors.

Each donor gave one peripheral blood draw, averaging roughly 120 mL, which was collected into heparinised tubes. A BD FACSAria II was used to sort naive, central memory, regulatory and stem cell-like memory CD4+ T cells with a panel that included CD45RO, CCR7, CD25, CD127, CD95 and CD27. Purity was above 95% for every sorted population. Right away, PBMCs were isolated by Lymphoprep density gradient centrifugation and were stained directly, with no culture step. So that batch effects would be minimized, each experiment stained and sorted samples in pairs, pairing one healthy donor with one patient. V sheds 5 bases and J sheds 2 bases, leaving 9 bases between their ends. The CDR3 measures 13 amino acids from cysteine to phenylalanine. Just CDR3 DNA is preserved here, 39 bases in frame from base 1. From a lookup of the germline V gene, CDR1 and CDR2 are SGHTA and FQGTGA.

The sequence was collected from a woman aged 18-35 years in good health. Specimen: central memory CD4+ T cells from blood. The chain links TRBV7-3 with TRBJ1-1; TRBD1 might be the D gene, on 5 matching bases. For the CDR3, the sequence is CASSRQGNTEAFF. Here is the DNA: TGTGCCAGCAGCCGCCAGGGTAACACTGAAGCTTTCTTT.